Each of the 21 T cell receptor beta chains below was sequenced from the same sample in a study of blood T cell repertoires in COVID-19. Sequencing used immunoSEQ multiplex PCR; TCRdb keeps in-frame clones, though not all of them. Seen here are over 250,000 clones, 84% observed once, and the top ten hold around 4.1%. Sequenced material: PBMCs or T cells enriched from blood (not recorded which). The receptor source for this set is a man younger than 40 with acute COVID-19.

The genes are TRBV5-1 and TRBJ2-7, with 8 bases matching TRBD2. The junction had 5 bases not matched to a gene; V was cut back by 4 bases and J by 5 bases. This CDR3 region has 13 residues. The germline CDR1 and CDR2 sequences are SGHRS and YFSETQ. The CDR3 spells CASSPGLGNEQYV. The CDR3 DNA follows: TGCGCCAGCAGCCCGGGACTAGGGAACGAGCAGTACGTC.

The CDR3 here is CASSAGFYEQYV. CDR3 coding DNA: TGTGCCAGCAGTGCAGGGTTCTACGAGCAGTACGTC. The rearrangement uses TRBV12-3 or TRBV12-4 and TRBJ2-7; D possibly corresponds to TRBD1 (5 bases). This CDR3 spans 12 amino acids. Trimming removed 5 bases at V and 3 bases at J, with 8 bases between.

This rearrangement joins TRBV6-5 to TRBJ2-7; D may be TRBD1 (6 bases). This CDR3 contains 13 residues. The germline V and J ends were trimmed by 8 bases and 0 bases, with 11 bases remaining between them. Germline CDR1 and CDR2: MNHEY and SVGAGI. Written as DNA, the CDR3 is TGTGCCAGCGAAGACAGGTACTCCTACGAGCAGTACGTC. It is translated as CASEDRYSYEQYV.

V usage is TRBV6-5 and J usage is TRBJ1-2; D may be TRBD1 (6 bases). V was pared by 6 bases and J by 1 base, with 15 bases between. The germline gives CDR1 MNHEY, CDR2 SVGAGI. The CDR3 spans 15 residues. CDR3 in amino acids: CASRPDTGINYGYTF. The CDR3 coding sequence is TGTGCCAGCAGGCCCGATACAGGGATTAACTATGGCTACACCTTC.

Here the CDR3 reads CASSSPGQGQPQHF. The CDR3 region has the DNA TGTGCCAGCAGTTCGCCGGGACAGGGTCAGCCCCAGCATTTT. The V and J genes are TRBV27 and TRBJ1-5; 9 bases align to TRBD1. CDR1 MNHEY and CDR2 SMNVEV come from the germline V gene (reference sequence). The J segment lost 6 bases and the V segment lost 4 bases, leaving 4 bases of the junction unmatched. The CDR3 runs to 14 residues.

This clone was detected once. The chain uses TRBV6-5 and TRBJ1-6, with D possibly TRBD1 on 6 matching bases. Germline V gene lookup returns CDR1 MNHEY and CDR2 SVGAGI. The CDR3 extends over 16 amino acids. The V gene lost 4 bases and the J gene lost 5 bases, with 15 bases spanning the gap. In nucleotides, the CDR3 is TGTGCCAGCAGTTCGGTGGGGGCGCCGGATAATTCACCCCTCCACTTT. Translated, it gives CASSSVGAPDNSPLHF.

The genes are TRBV5-1 and TRBJ2-3, with 8 bases identical to TRBD2. The ends lost 0 bases at V and 6 bases at J; junction bases unmatched: 6. The CDR3 covers 15 residues. In germline, CDR1 is SGHRS, CDR2 YFSETQ. CDR3 region: CASSLAYGGADTQYF. Here the CDR3 DNA reads TGCGCCAGCAGCTTGGCTTACGGGGGGGCGGATACGCAGTATTTT.

This clone was recorded once. The chain joins TRBV28 to TRBJ1-1; 8 nucleotides align to TRBD1. Germline assignment: CDR1 MDHEN and CDR2 SYDVKM. The CDR3 sequence is 13 residues long. V dropped 6 bases and J dropped 3; count of bases not matched to a gene: 3. The CDR3 DNA sequence: TGTGCCAGCAGACCACAGGGGGACACTGAAGCTTTCTTT. Translated: CASRPQGDTEAFF.

The chain is built from TRBV5-4 and TRBJ1-2; no reliable D call. The ends were cut back, 4 bases at V and 8 bases at J, with 21 bases in the middle. The germline V gene encodes CDR1 SGHNT and CDR2 YYREEE (reference sequence). This CDR3 spans 15 amino acids. CDR3 sequence reads: CASSGDLAEGRGYTF. The CDR3 nucleotides are TGTGCCAGCAGCGGAGATTTGGCGGAGGGAAGAGGCTACACCTTC.

The chain combines TRBV7-2 with TRBJ1-2; 7 nucleotides align to TRBD1. The CDR3 runs 13 residues. J was trimmed by 7 bases and V by 0 bases; bases with no gene match: 2. Germline CDR1 SGHTA, CDR2 FQGNSA. CDR3 sequence reads: CASSLAGTAGYTF. The DNA for the CDR3 is TGTGCCAGCAGCTTAGCAGGGACAGCTGGCTACACCTTC.

This chain links TRBV30 with TRBJ1-5, with TRBD1 as a possible D gene (6 bases). Germline V gene sequence: CDR1 GTSNPN, CDR2 SVGIG (reference sequence). The V end lost 2 bases, the J end lost 3 bases, and 17 bases lay between the germline ends. The length of the CDR3 is 16 residues. This CDR3 is CAWSLTLTGINQPQHF. CDR3 nucleotides: TGTGCCTGGAGTCTAACCCTCACAGGGATCAATCAGCCCCAGCATTTT.

This chain uses TRBV4-1 with TRBJ1-1; 10 nucleotides match TRBD1. V lost 1 base and J lost 1; bases outside the gene matches: 0. Germline loops: CDR1 MGHRA, CDR2 YSYEKL. The CDR3 runs to 15 residues. The CDR3 loop is CASSQGDRGNTEAFF. The DNA for the CDR3 is TGCGCCAGCAGCCAAGGGGACAGGGGGAACACTGAAGCTTTCTTT.

This clone was seen once. The chain recombines TRBV5-1 with TRBJ2-1; 14 bases map to TRBD2. The CDR3 spans 16 residues. The V and J ends lost 3 bases and 6 bases, in that order; junction bases with no gene match: 5. From germline, CDR1 is SGHRS and CDR2 YFSETQ. This CDR3 is CASSSTSGGAANEQFF. DNA of the CDR3: TGCGCCAGCAGCTCGACTAGCGGGGGGGCGGCCAATGAGCAGTTCTTC.

This sequence joins TRBV6-5 and TRBJ1-5, with TRBD1 identical over 7 bases. The trim removed 6 bases at V and 5 bases at J, leaving 4 bases unmatched. Germline values: CDR1 MNHEY, CDR2 SVGAGI. The CDR3 loop spans 13 amino acids. The CDR3 is CASRDGTDQPQHF. DNA for the CDR3: TGTGCCAGCAGAGACGGGACAGATCAGCCCCAGCATTTT.

The chain links TRBV27 to TRBJ2-6, with no clear D. The V end was cut by 8 bases, the J end by 3 bases, with 11 bases between. This CDR3 spans 14 amino acids. Germline-derived CDR1 and CDR2 are MNHEY and SMNVEV (reference sequence). The chain's CDR3 is CASVERFGANVLTF. CDR3 nucleotide sequence: TGTGCCAGCGTGGAGAGGTTTGGGGCCAACGTCCTGACTTTC.

This clone was seen a single time. This chain links TRBV6-1 with TRBJ1-5, with TRBD1 as a possible D gene (6 bases). Per the germline V gene, CDR1 is MNHNS and CDR2 is SASEGT. Trimming pared 2 bases from V and 7 bases from J, leaving 18 bases between. There are 16 residues in the CDR3. CDR3 sequence reads: CASSEIRQVFSQPQHF. CDR3 bases: TGTGCCAGCAGTGAAATTAGACAGGTATTCAGCCAGCCCCAGCATTTT.

The J gene is TRBJ2-7, the V gene TRBV28; TRBD2 agrees at 8 bases. The CDR3 contains 15 residues. V shed 2 bases, J shed 6 bases, and the junction held 9 bases outside the gene matches. CDR1 and CDR2 from the germline V gene are MDHEN and SYDVKM. The CDR3 spells CASSLVAGGTGEQYV. The CDR3 DNA reads TGTGCCAGCAGTTTAGTGGCGGGGGGAACTGGCGAGCAGTACGTC.

This chain connects TRBV7-2 to TRBJ1-3; 8 positions agree with TRBD1. The germline CDR1 and CDR2 sequences are SGHTA and FQGNSA. This CDR3 has 15 amino acids. Trimming cost V 5 bases and J 2 bases; bases outside gene matches: 5. CDR3 amino acids: CASSRTGGAGNTIYF. The CDR3 coding sequence is TGTGCCAGCAGCAGAACAGGGGGGGCTGGAAACACCATATATTTT.

The V gene is TRBV5-4, the J gene TRBJ2-5, with TRBD1 matching over 8 bases. The length of the CDR3 is 14 residues. CDR1 is SGHNT and CDR2 is YYREEE in the germline V gene (reference sequence). V lost 4 bases and J lost 4; bases outside the gene matches: 6. The CDR3 DNA reads as TGTGCCAGCAGCACCCGACAGGGGATAGAGACCCAGTACTTC. As protein: CASSTRQGIETQYF.

The chain carries TRBV7-9 and TRBJ1-3, with D possibly matching TRBD1 (5 bases). Trimming took off 5 bases at V and 0 bases at J, with 14 bases between the two ends. The germline V gene has CDR1 SEHNR and CDR2 FQNEAQ (reference sequence). The CDR3 sequence is 16 residues long. CDR3 in DNA: TGTGCCAGCAGCCCCTCTTGGAGGGGCTCTGGAAACACCATATATTTT. Its translation is CASSPSWRGSGNTIYF. The whole variable domain, filled in from reference TRBV7-9 and TRBJ1-3, reads DTGVSQNPRHKITKRGQNVTFRCDPISEHNRLYWYRQTLGQGPEFLTYFQNEAQLEKSRLLSDRFSAERPKGSFSTLEIQRTEQGDSAMYLCASSPSWRGSGNTIYFGEGSWLTVV.

The chain uses TRBV7-6 and TRBJ2-2; TRBD2 might be the D (6 bases). Trimming stripped 0 bases from V and 4 bases from J, with 18 bases between. The CDR3 extends over 18 amino acids. Germline CDR1 and CDR2: SGHVS and FNYEAQ. CDR3 residues: CASSLAYGTAIFTGELFF. The CDR3 DNA follows: TGTGCCAGCAGCTTAGCCTACGGGACTGCGATCTTCACCGGGGAGCTGTTTTTT.